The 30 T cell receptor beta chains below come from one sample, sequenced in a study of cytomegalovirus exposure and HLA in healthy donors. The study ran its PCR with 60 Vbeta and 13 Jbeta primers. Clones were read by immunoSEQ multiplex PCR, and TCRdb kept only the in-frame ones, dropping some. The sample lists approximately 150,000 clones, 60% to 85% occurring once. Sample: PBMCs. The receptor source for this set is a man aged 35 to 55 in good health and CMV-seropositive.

CDR3 DNA sequence: TGTGCCAGCAGTGAAAGTTCGGGTAATCAGCCCCAGCATTTT. Translation gives CASSESSGNQPQHF. The chain links TRBV2 to TRBJ1-5; D unclear. The CDR3 length is 14 residues. Germline lookup yields CDR1 SNHLY and CDR2 FYNNEI. Trimming took 2 bases from V and 4 from J, leaving 9 bases between them.

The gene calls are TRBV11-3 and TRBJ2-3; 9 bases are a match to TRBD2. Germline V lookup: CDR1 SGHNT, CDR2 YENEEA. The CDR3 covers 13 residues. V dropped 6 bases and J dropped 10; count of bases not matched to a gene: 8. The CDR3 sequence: CASSPGTSNAQYF. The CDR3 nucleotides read TGTGCCAGCAGTCCCGGGACTAGCAATGCGCAGTATTTT. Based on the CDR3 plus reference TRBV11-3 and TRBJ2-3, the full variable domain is EAGVVQSPRYKIIEKKQPVAFWCNPISGHNTLYWYLQNLGQGPELLIRYENEEAVDDSQLPKDRFSAERLKGVDSTLKIQPAELGDSAVYLCASSPGTSNAQYFGPGTRLTVL.

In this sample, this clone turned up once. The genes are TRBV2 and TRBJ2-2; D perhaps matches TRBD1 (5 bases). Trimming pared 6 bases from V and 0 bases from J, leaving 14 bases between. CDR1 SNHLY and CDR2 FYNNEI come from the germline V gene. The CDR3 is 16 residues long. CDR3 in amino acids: CASRADSFANTGELFF. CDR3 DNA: TGTGCCAGCAGAGCAGACAGTTTCGCGAACACCGGGGAGCTGTTTTTT.

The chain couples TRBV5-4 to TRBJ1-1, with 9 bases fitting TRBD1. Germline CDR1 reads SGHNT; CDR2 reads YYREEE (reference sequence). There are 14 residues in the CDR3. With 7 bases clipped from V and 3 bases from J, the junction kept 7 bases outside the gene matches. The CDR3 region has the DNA TGTGCCAGCGGACTACAGGGGGCATACACTGAAGCTTTCTTT. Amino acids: CASGLQGAYTEAFF.

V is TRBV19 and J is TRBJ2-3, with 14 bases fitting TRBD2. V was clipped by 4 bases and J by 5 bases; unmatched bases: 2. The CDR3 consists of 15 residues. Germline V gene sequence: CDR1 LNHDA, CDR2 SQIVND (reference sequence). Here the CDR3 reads CASSRTSGRIDTQYF. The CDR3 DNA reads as TGTGCCAGTAGTAGGACTAGCGGGAGGATAGATACGCAGTATTTT.

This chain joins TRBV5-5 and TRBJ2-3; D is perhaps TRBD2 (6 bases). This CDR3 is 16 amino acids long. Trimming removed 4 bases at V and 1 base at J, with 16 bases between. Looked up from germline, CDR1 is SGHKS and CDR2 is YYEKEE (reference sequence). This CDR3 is CASSLGGTYGTDTQYF. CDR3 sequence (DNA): TGTGCCAGCAGCCTTGGAGGGACCTATGGCACAGATACGCAGTATTTT.

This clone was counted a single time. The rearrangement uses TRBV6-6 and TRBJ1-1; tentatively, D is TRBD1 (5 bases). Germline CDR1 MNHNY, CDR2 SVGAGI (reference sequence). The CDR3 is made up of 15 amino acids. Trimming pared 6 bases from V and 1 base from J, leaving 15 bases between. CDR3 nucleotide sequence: TGTGCCAGCAGGGACCCAGGGAAACAGAACACTGAAGCTTTCTTT. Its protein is CASRDPGKQNTEAFF.

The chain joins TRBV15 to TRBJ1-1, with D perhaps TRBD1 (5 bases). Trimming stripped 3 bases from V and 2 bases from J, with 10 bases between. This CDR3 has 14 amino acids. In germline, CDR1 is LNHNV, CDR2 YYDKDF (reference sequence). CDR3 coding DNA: TGTGCCACCAGCAGGGGGGGGTACAACACTGAAGCTTTCTTT. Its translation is CATSRGGYNTEAFF.

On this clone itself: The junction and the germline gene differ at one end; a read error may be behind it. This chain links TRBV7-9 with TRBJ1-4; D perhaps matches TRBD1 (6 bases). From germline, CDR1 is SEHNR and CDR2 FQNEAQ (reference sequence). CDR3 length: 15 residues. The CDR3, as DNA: TGTTCCAGCAGCTTCCCAGGGGTTACTAATGAAAAACTGTTTTTT. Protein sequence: CSSSFPGVTNEKLFF.

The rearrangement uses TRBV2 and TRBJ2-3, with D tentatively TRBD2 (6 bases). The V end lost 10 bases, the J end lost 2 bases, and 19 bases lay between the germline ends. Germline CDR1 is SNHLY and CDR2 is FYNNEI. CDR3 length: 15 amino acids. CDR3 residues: CATRPTSYDTDTQYF. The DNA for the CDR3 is TGTGCCACTCGTCCGACTAGTTACGACACAGATACGCAGTATTTT.

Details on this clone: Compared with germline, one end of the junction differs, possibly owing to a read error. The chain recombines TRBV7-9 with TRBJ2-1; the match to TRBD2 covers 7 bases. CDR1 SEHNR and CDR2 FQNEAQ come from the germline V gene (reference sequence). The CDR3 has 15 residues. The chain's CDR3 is CSSSFGLGSYNEQFF. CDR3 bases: TGTTCCAGCAGCTTCGGACTAGGCTCCTACAATGAGCAGTTCTTC.

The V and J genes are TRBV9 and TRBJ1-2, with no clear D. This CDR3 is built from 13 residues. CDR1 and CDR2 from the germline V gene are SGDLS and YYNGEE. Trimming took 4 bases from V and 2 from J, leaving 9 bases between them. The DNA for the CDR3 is TGTGCCAGCAGCTCCACAGTAAACTATGGCTACACCTTC. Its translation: CASSSTVNYGYTF.

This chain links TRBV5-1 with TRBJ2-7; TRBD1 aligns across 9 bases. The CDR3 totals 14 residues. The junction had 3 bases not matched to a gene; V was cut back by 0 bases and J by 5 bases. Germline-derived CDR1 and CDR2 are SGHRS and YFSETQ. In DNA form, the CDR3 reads TGCGCCAGCAGCTTGGGGACAGGGGTTGACGAGCAGTACTTC. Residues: CASSLGTGVDEQYF.

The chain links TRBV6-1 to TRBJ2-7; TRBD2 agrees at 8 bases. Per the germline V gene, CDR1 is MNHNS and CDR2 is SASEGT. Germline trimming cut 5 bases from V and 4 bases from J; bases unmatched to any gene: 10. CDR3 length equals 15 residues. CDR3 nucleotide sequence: TGTGCCAGCAGTTCCCTCAGCGGGAGCGGATACGAGCAGTACTTC. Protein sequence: CASSSLSGSGYEQYF.

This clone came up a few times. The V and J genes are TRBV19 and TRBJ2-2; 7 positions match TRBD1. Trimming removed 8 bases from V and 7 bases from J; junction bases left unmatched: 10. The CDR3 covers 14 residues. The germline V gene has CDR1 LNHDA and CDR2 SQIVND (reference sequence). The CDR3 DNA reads TGTGCCAGTGCCCCCCCTGACAGGGACGGGGAGCTGTTTTTT. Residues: CASAPPDRDGELFF. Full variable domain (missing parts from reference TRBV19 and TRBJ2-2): DGGITQSPKYLFRKEGQNVTLSCEQNLNHDAMYWYRQDPGQGLRLIYYSQIVNDFQKGDIAEGYSVSREKKESFPLTVTSAQKNPTAFYLCASAPPDRDGELFFGEGSRLTVL.

In nucleotides, the CDR3 is TGTGCCAGCAGCTTGGCGGGCGGGAGCTCCTACAATGAGCAGTTCTTC. Protein sequence: CASSLAGGSSYNEQFF. The chain employs TRBV5-4 and TRBJ2-1; 7 bases are shared with TRBD2. Germline V gene lookup returns CDR1 SGHNT and CDR2 YYREEE (reference sequence). The CDR3 sequence is 16 residues long. Trimming at V came to 0 bases and at J to 0 bases, leaving 3 bases not matched to a gene.

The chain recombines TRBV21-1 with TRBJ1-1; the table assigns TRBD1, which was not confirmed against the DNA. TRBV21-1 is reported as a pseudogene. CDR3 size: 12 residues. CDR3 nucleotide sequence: TGTGCCAGCATTTGGACAGGCACTGAAGCTTTCTTT. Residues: CASIWTGTEAFF.

DNA for the CDR3: TGTGCCATCGGAATAGCGGGAGGCCCTTCCACCGGGGAGCTGTTTTTT. It translates to CAIGIAGGPSTGELFF. V is TRBV10-3 and J is TRBJ2-2; 10 nucleotides match TRBD2. The germline gives CDR1 ENHRY, CDR2 SYGVKD. Trimming at V came to 8 bases and at J to 4 bases, leaving 10 bases not matched to a gene. The CDR3 is 16 residues long.

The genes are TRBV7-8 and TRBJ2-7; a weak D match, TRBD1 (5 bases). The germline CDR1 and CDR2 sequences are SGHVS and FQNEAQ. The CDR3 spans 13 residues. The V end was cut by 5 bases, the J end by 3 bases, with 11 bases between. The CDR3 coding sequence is TGTGCCAGCAGCCAACAGGTGCTCTACGAGCAGTACTTC. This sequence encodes CASSQQVLYEQYF.

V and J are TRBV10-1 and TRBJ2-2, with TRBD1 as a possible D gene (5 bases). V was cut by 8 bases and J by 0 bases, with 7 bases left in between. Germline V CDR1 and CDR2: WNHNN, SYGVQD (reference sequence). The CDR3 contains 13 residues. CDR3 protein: CASLDTNTGELFF. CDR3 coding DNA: TGCGCCAGCCTGGACACGAACACCGGGGAGCTGTTTTTT.

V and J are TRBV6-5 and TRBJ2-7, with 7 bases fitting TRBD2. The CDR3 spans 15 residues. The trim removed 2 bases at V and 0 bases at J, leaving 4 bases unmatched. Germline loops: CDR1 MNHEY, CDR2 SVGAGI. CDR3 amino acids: CASSYRRESSYEQYF. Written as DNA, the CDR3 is TGTGCCAGCAGTTACAGGCGGGAGTCCTCCTACGAGCAGTACTTC.

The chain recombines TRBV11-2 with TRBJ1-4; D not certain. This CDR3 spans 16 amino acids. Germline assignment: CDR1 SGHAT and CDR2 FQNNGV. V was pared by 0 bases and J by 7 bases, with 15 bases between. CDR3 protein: CASSLDSVRVGEKLFF. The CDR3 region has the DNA TGTGCCAGCAGCTTAGATTCGGTCCGGGTCGGTGAAAAACTGTTTTTT.

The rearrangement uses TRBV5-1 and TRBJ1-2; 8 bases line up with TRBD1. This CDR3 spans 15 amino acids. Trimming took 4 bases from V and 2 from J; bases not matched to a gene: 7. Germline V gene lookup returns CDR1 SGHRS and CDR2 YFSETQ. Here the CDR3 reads CASSLRGQTNYGYTF. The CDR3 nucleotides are TGCGCCAGCAGCCTCAGGGGGCAAACGAACTATGGCTACACCTTC.

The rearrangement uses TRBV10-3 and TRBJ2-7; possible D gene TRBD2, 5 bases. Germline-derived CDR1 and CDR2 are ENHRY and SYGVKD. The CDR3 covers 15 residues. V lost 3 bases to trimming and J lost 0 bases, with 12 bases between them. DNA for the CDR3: TGTGCCATCAGTGAATCGGACTCAAGCTCCTACGAGCAGTACTTC. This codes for CAISESDSSSYEQYF.

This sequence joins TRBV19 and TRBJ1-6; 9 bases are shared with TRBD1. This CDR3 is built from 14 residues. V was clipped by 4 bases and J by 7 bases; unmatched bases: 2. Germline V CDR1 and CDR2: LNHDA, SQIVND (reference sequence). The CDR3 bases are TGTGCCAGTAGTACGGGACAGGGAAATTCACCCCTCCACTTT. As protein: CASSTGQGNSPLHF.

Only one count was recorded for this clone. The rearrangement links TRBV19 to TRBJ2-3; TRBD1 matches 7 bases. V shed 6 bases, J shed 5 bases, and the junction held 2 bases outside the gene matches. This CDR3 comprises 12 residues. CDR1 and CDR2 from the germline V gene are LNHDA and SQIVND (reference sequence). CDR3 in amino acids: CASSRQGDTQYF. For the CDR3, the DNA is TGTGCCAGTAGCCGACAGGGAGATACGCAGTATTTT. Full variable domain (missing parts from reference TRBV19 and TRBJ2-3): DGGITQSPKYLFRKEGQNVTLSCEQNLNHDAMYWYRQDPGQGLRLIYYSQIVNDFQKGDIAEGYSVSREKKESFPLTVTSAQKNPTAFYLCASSRQGDTQYFGPGTRLTVL.

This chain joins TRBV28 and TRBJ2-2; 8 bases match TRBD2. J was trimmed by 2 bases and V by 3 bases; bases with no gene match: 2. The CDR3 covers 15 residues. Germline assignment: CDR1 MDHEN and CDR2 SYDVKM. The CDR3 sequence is CASSLGLVNTGELFF. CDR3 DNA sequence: TGTGCCAGCAGTTTGGGACTAGTCAACACCGGGGAGCTGTTTTTT. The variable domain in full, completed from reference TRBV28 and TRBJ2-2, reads DVKVTQSSRYLVKRTGEKVFLECVQDMDHENMFWYRQDPGLGLRLIYFSYDVKMKEKGDIPEGYSVSREKKERFSLILESASTNQTSMYLCASSLGLVNTGELFFGEGSRLTVL.

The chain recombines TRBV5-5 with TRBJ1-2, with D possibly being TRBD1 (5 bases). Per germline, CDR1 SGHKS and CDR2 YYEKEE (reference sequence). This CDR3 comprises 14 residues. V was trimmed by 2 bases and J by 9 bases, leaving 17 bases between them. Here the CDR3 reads CASSFGQGLPSYTF. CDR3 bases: TGTGCCAGCAGCTTCGGCCAGGGCCTCCCCAGCTACACCTTC.

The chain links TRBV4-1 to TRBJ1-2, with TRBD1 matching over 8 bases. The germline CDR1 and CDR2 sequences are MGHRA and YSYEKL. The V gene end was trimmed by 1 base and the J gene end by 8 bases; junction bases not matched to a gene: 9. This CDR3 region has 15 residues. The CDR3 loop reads CASSQAGGSLGGYTF. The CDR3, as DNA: TGCGCCAGCAGCCAAGCAGGGGGCTCCTTAGGAGGCTACACCTTC.

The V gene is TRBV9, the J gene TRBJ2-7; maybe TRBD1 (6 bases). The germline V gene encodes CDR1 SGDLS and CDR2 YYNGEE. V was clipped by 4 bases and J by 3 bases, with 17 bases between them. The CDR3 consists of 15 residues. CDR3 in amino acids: CASSPSTGAIYEQYF. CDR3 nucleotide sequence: TGTGCCAGCAGCCCCTCGACAGGTGCTATCTACGAGCAGTACTTC.